These 26 T cell receptor beta chains originate from one sample sequenced in a study. One entry per CDR3 protein, called by TCRdb with MiXCR from the 5' RACE reads. Found here are about 54,000 distinct CDR3 sequences, about a sixth of them singletons; the top ten hold over 2%. The specimen was naive CD4+ T cells sorted from blood. Subset meaning: naive CD4+ T cells, CD4+CD45RA+CD25-. These receptors all come from a female donor with breast cancer.

This clonotype has a handful of counts. Since no conserved phenylalanine or tryptophan closes the CDR3, a read error is the likely cause. V usage is TRBV9 and J usage is TRBJ2-3; the D is unclear. Trimming removed 0 bases from V and 3 bases from J, with 2 bases in between. Germline-derived CDR1 and CDR2 are SGDLS and YYNGEE. This CDR3 contains 12 residues. The CDR3 bases are TGTGCCAGCAGCGTAGCTACAGATACGCAGTATCTT. This sequence encodes CASSVATDTQYL.

The chain joins TRBV2 to TRBJ2-3; 8 nucleotides line up with TRBD1. Germline lookup yields CDR1 SNHLY and CDR2 FYNNEI. The V and J ends lost 3 bases and 8 bases, in that order; junction bases with no gene match: 7. This CDR3 spans 14 amino acids. The CDR3 region has the DNA TGTGCCAGCAGTGACCGGACAGGGCAGGGTACGCAGTATTTT. Translation: CASSDRTGQGTQYF.

This clonotype was seen once. Since a much larger clone is just one base distant, this may be a read error. The chain has TRBV5-1 and TRBJ2-7; D is possibly TRBD2 (6 bases). Germline-derived CDR1 and CDR2 are SGHRS and YFSETQ. This CDR3 region has 11 residues. The CDR3 DNA reads TGCACCAGCAGCTTGGCGGGGGAGCAGTACTTC. It encodes CTSSLAGEQYF. Full variable domain (rest looked up from reference TRBV5-1 and TRBJ2-7): KAGVTQTPRYLIKTRGQQVTLSCSPISGHRSVSWYQQTPGQGLQFLFEYFSETQRNKGNFPGRFSGRQFSNSRSEMNVSTLELGDSALYLCTSSLAGEQYFGPGTRLTVT.

This clonotype was recorded many times. The chain combines TRBV5-1 with TRBJ2-3; no reliable D call. CDR1 is SGHRS and CDR2 is YFSETQ in the germline V gene. V lost 0 bases and J lost 0, with 8 bases in between. The CDR3 covers 15 residues. The CDR3: CASSLGRFSTDTQYF. The CDR3 DNA sequence: TGCGCCAGCAGCTTGGGACGGTTTAGCACAGATACGCAGTATTTT.

This clonotype has only a few counts. The V and J genes are TRBV6-1 and TRBJ2-5, with TRBD2 matching over 11 bases. The germline gives CDR1 MNHNS, CDR2 SASEGT. There are 15 residues in the CDR3. Trimming took 10 bases from V and 3 from J; bases not matched to a gene: 10. CDR3 protein: CANRAWGLAEETQYF. The CDR3 DNA reads as TGTGCCAATCGCGCGTGGGGACTAGCGGAAGAGACCCAGTACTTC.

The table lists this clonotype with a count of one. Likely a read error: the CDR3 ends without its conserved phenylalanine or tryptophan. The chain has TRBV7-3 and TRBJ1-1, with D possibly being TRBD1 (5 bases). Germline V lookup: CDR1 SGHTA, CDR2 FQGTGA. V lost 5 bases to trimming and J lost 6 bases, with 13 bases between them. The CDR3 is 13 amino acids. The CDR3 DNA sequence: TGTGCCAGCAGCAAGGGACCGCGGTCTGAAGCTTTCCTT. Its translation: CASSKGPRSEAFL.

This clonotype was counted between two and nine times. One junction end disagrees with the germline gene, perhaps due to a read error. This rearrangement joins TRBV15 to TRBJ2-5, with D hard to call. Germline CDR1 LNHNV, CDR2 YYDKDF (reference sequence). The CDR3 has 12 residues. The CDR3 region is CATSRDVETQHF. As DNA, the CDR3 is TGTGCCACCAGCAGAGATGTCGAGACCCAGCACTTC.

This clonotype was seen more than once but under ten times. V and J are TRBV24-1 and TRBJ2-1; 13 bases map to TRBD2. CDR3 size: 14 residues. Germline loops: CDR1 KGHDR, CDR2 SFDVKD. V dropped 9 bases and J dropped 7; count of bases not matched to a gene: 5. DNA for the CDR3: TGTGCCACCTCGCTGACTAGCGGGAGGAATGAGCAGTTCTTC. Encoded protein: CATSLTSGRNEQFF.

V usage is TRBV4-2 and J usage is TRBJ1-6; possible D gene TRBD1, 6 bases. The CDR3 contains 16 residues. The V gene's germline CDR1 is LGHNA and CDR2 YNFKEQ. V gave up 0 bases and J gave up 8 bases, with 14 bases separating them. The CDR3 DNA is TGTGCCAGCAGCCAAGAAGGGCAGGGGTGGGATTCACCCCTCCACTTT. This translates into CASSQEGQGWDSPLHF.

This clonotype was counted ten times or more. The CDR3 DNA reads TGTGCCAGCAGTCGAGGGAATGAGCAGTTCTTC. Amino acids: CASSRGNEQFF. The J gene is TRBJ2-1, the V gene TRBV12-3 or TRBV12-4; D is perhaps TRBD2 (5 bases). There are 11 residues in the CDR3. V lost 5 bases to trimming and J lost 7 bases, with 6 bases between them.

This clonotype was seen a few times. This chain links TRBV24-1 with TRBJ2-1; 15 bases agree with TRBD2. Germline V CDR1 and CDR2: KGHDR, SFDVKD. The CDR3 spans 15 residues. V was pared by 4 bases and J by 15 bases, with 9 bases of the junction left unmatched. CDR3 amino acids: CATSEPGLAGGPLFF. CDR3 nucleotide sequence: TGTGCCACCAGTGAACCTGGACTAGCGGGAGGGCCTCTGTTCTTC.

This clonotype was counted between two and nine times. CDR3 amino acids: CASRRIATNEKLFF. CDR3 nucleotides: TGTGCCAGCAGGAGAATTGCAACTAATGAAAAACTGTTTTTT. This rearrangement joins TRBV2 to TRBJ1-4; D is undetermined. CDR3 size: 14 residues. Looked up from germline, CDR1 is SNHLY and CDR2 is FYNNEI. The V gene lost 6 bases and the J gene lost 0 bases, with 8 bases spanning the gap.

The V and J genes are TRBV6-6 and TRBJ2-4, with D perhaps being TRBD1 or TRBD2 (5 bases each). Germline V gene data show CDR1 as MNHNY and CDR2 as SVGAGI (reference sequence). With 0 bases removed from V and 6 bases from J, the gap between germline ends came to 18 bases. The CDR3 loop spans 17 amino acids. The CDR3 bases are TGTGCCAGCAGTTACTCGATGAGCCAGGGAGAGACAAACATTCAGTACTTC. It encodes CASSYSMSQGETNIQYF.

As for this clonotype: At one end, the junction sequence differs from germline, possibly due to a read error. The CDR3 bases are TGTGCCAGCGGACAGGGGTCTCACAATGGGCAGTTCTTC. Protein product: CASGQGSHNGQFF. This rearrangement joins TRBV11-3 to TRBJ2-1; TRBD1 matches at 9 bases. The CDR3 sequence is 13 residues long. Germline CDR1 and CDR2: SGHNT and YENEEA.

This clonotype turned up a few times. The V call is TRBV7-8, the J call TRBJ2-3; D unresolved. The CDR3 runs to 15 residues. Germline values: CDR1 SGHVS, CDR2 FQNEAQ. V lost 1 base and J lost 2, with 10 bases in between. The chain's CDR3 is CASSLDGGFTDTQYF. For the CDR3, the DNA is TGTGCCAGCAGCTTAGACGGCGGTTTCACAGATACGCAGTATTTT.

This clonotype appeared many times. The chain is built from TRBV20-1 and TRBJ1-2; unclear D gene. The CDR3 is made up of 12 amino acids. The V and J ends lost 1 base and 4 bases respectively, with 7 bases between them. Germline V gene data show CDR1 as DFQATT and CDR2 as SNEGSKA (reference sequence). This CDR3 is CSARVGSYGYTF. CDR3 sequence (DNA): TGCAGTGCTAGAGTGGGTTCCTATGGCTACACCTTC.

The rearrangement links TRBV15 to TRBJ1-5, with D uncertain. CDR1 and CDR2 (germline): LNHNV, YYDKDF (reference sequence). There are 15 residues in the CDR3. V shed 5 bases and J shed 4 bases, with 15 bases lying between them. CDR3 nucleotides: TGTGCCACCAGCTTAGGACGGGTTTTTAATCAGCCCCAGCATTTT. It codes for CATSLGRVFNQPQHF.

The J gene is TRBJ1-1, the V gene TRBV6-1, with D possibly being TRBD1 (6 bases). The CDR3 runs to 15 residues. Trimming stripped 1 base from V and 3 bases from J, with 12 bases between. Germline CDR1 reads MNHNS; CDR2 reads SASEGT. The CDR3, as DNA: TGTGCCAGCAGTGAAGGGGCAGGGGATGACACTGAAGCTTTCTTT. It translates to CASSEGAGDDTEAFF.

This clonotype was recorded many times. The CDR3 region is CASSFDYKGAQHF. The CDR3 DNA reads as TGTGCCAGCAGTTTCGATTATAAAGGGGCCCAGCATTTT. This chain links TRBV6-2 or TRBV6-3 with TRBJ1-5; tentatively, D is TRBD1 (5 bases). V lost 4 bases, J lost 11 bases, and 15 bases lay in between. CDR3 length equals 13 residues. Germline V lookup: CDR1 MNHEY, CDR2 SVGEGT.

This clonotype was seen repeatedly, ten times or more. V is TRBV18 and J is TRBJ1-1; possibly TRBD1 for D (5 bases). In germline, CDR1 is KGHSH, CDR2 LQKENI. V was cut by 0 bases and J by 1 base, with 9 bases left in between. There are 15 residues in the CDR3. The CDR3 loop is CASSPPTGQNTEAFF. The CDR3 nucleotides are TGTGCCAGCTCACCACCAACAGGACAGAACACTGAAGCTTTCTTT.

Notes on this clonotype: One end of the junction varies from germline; a read error may be responsible. The chain combines TRBV5-1 with TRBJ2-7; D gene unclear. Germline V gene sequence: CDR1 SGHRS, CDR2 YFSETQ. There are 11 residues in the CDR3. CDR3: CASSFTYKQYF. DNA of the CDR3: TGCGCCAGCAGCTTTACCTACAAGCAGTACTTC.

This clonotype was detected many times. One junction end does not reproduce the germline sequence, and a read error may be involved. The rearrangement joins TRBV10-1 to TRBJ2-1, with a possible D match to TRBD1 (5 bases). Per germline, CDR1 WNHNN and CDR2 SYGVQD (reference sequence). The CDR3 is made up of 14 amino acids. In DNA, the CDR3 is TGCGCCAGCAGTGGGGGCCCCTCAGACAATCAGCAGTTCTTC. The encoded protein is CASSGGPSDNQQFF.

This clonotype qualifies as hyperexpanded. This rearrangement joins TRBV11-3 to TRBJ1-1; 8 bases agree with TRBD1. With V trimmed by 5 bases and J by 0 bases, 5 bases remained unmatched. Germline assignment: CDR1 SGHNT and CDR2 YENEEA. The CDR3 has 15 amino acids. DNA for the CDR3: TGTGCCAGCAGCCACAGACAGGGGCTGAACACTGAAGCTTTCTTT. Amino acids: CASSHRQGLNTEAFF.

In its sample, this clonotype was seen a few times. The junction does not match germline at one end; this may be a read error. This rearrangement joins TRBV5-1 to TRBJ2-1; TRBD1 aligns across 8 bases. The CDR3 runs 15 residues. CDR1 and CDR2 from the germline V gene are SGHRS and YFSETQ. Here the CDR3 reads CASSQQGGSYNEQFF. Here the CDR3 DNA reads TGCGCCAGCAGCCAACAGGGGGGCTCCTACAATGAGCAGTTTTTC.

The chain recombines TRBV28 with TRBJ2-2; 7 nucleotides agree with TRBD2. The CDR3 totals 16 residues. The V segment lost 7 bases and the J segment 7 bases; nucleotides outside the gene matches: 15. The germline gives CDR1 MDHEN, CDR2 SYDVKM. CDR3 bases: TGTGCCAGCACCTTACCCGCGGGAGTCGGGATCGGGGAGCTGTTTTTT. Amino acids: CASTLPAGVGIGELFF.

This clonotype occurred many times. The genes are TRBV29-1 and TRBJ1-1; a weak D match, TRBD1 (6 bases). The CDR3 extends over 13 amino acids. The ends were cut back, 5 bases at V and 0 bases at J, with 10 bases in the middle. CDR1 and CDR2 (germline): SQVTM, ANQGSEA. The DNA of the CDR3 is TGCAGCGTTTCACAGGGTATGAACACTGAAGCTTTCTTT. It yields the protein CSVSQGMNTEAFF.